What follows describes a single T cell receptor (beta chain). Its target is not known. Study-wide points: Tumor memory CD4+ T cell TCR gene usage clustered with blood and lymph node memory CD4+ cells and lymph node naive CD4+ cells. Tumor-infiltrating Treg TCR alpha and beta sequences overlapped most with tumor naive CD4+ T cells, then blood naive.

Constant-region reverse primers amplified full-length variable regions, followed by semi-nested Nested Universal Primer A PCR. Each CDR3 protein gets one entry after TCRdb re-called the 5' RACE reads with MiXCR. The data hold about 62,000 distinct CDR3 sequences, with roughly 30% observed a single time. Germline V gene lookup returns CDR1 SGHAT and CDR2 FQNNGV. Trimming took 5 bases from V and 1 from J; bases not matched to a gene: 6. This CDR3 has 15 amino acids. CD25-based Treg depletion was applied to purified naive CD4+ T cells. The rearrangement links TRBV11-2 to TRBJ1-1; 8 nucleotides align to TRBD1. The sequencing sample was made of tumor-infiltrating naive CD4+ T cells sorted from the breast tumor. As for subset: naive CD4+ T cells, CD4+CD45RA+CD25-. This clonotype was sampled from a female donor with breast cancer. This chain's CDR3 is CASSLNRGKNTEAFF. Here the CDR3 DNA reads TGTGCCAGCAGCCTAAACAGGGGGAAGAACACTGAAGCTTTCTTT.